Each of the 30 T cell receptor beta chains below was sequenced from the same sample in a study of cytomegalovirus exposure and HLA in healthy donors. PCR involved 60 Vbeta and 13 Jbeta primers. The assay was immunoSEQ multiplex PCR, and TCRdb's table has in-frame clones only and misses some. This sample has about 200,000 clones; approximately 79% occur once, and the top ten carry 0.22%. The sequencing input was PBMCs. The receptors here all came from a girl aged 2 to 10 in good health and CMV-seronegative.

The sample holds a few counts of this clone. The rearrangement joins TRBV18 to TRBJ1-1; weak D call: TRBD1 (5 bases). The germline V gene has CDR1 KGHSH and CDR2 LQKENI. Trimming shortened V by 2 bases and J by 7 bases, and 14 bases separated the two germline ends. The CDR3 is 14 amino acids. In DNA, the CDR3 is TGTGCCAGCTCACCAATTCCAGGGATGTTTGAAGCTTTCTTT. Protein product: CASSPIPGMFEAFF.

The chain carries TRBV21-1 and TRBJ2-3; TRBD2 is the table's D call and was not checked against the DNA. TRBV21-1 is a known pseudogene. This CDR3 is built from 14 residues. The CDR3 reads CASTPGLATDTQYF. The CDR3, as DNA: TGTGCCAGCACTCCCGGCCTAGCGACAGATACGCAGTATTTT.

The chain joins TRBV5-6 to TRBJ2-5; D not certain. V was shortened by 2 bases and J by 5 bases, with 4 bases between the two germline ends. CDR3 length equals 11 residues. CDR1 is SGHDT, CDR2 YYEEEE, per germline. CDR3 DNA sequence: TGTGCCAGCAGCTTCCGGGAGACCCAGTACTTC. It encodes CASSFRETQYF.

The genes are TRBV10-1 and TRBJ1-1; no firm D call. The V end lost 5 bases, the J end lost 1 base, and 8 bases lay between the germline ends. The CDR3 is 13 amino acids. Germline CDR1 is WNHNN and CDR2 is SYGVQD (reference sequence). The DNA for the CDR3 is TGCGCCAGCAGTACGGGAAAGAACACTGAAGCTTTCTTT. It is translated as CASSTGKNTEAFF.

The rearrangement joins TRBV2 to TRBJ2-7, with 9 bases aligning to TRBD2. V shed 6 bases, J shed 0 bases, and the junction held 6 bases outside the gene matches. The CDR3 is 15 amino acids. Germline V gene lookup returns CDR1 SNHLY and CDR2 FYNNEI. CDR3 bases: TGTGCCAGCAGCGAACGACTAGCGGCCTCCTACGAGCAGTACTTC. Translating it yields CASSERLAASYEQYF.

This clone was counted a few times. The V and J genes are TRBV6-5 and TRBJ2-7; 7 bases line up with TRBD1. Per germline, CDR1 MNHEY and CDR2 SVGAGI. After removal of 3 bases from V and 2 bases from J, the junction contained 10 bases not matched to a gene. The CDR3 has 16 amino acids. CDR3 coding DNA: TGTGCCAGCAGTTATCGGTCCAGGGGGAATACCTACGAGCAGTACTTC. It yields the protein CASSYRSRGNTYEQYF.

The V gene is TRBV19, the J gene TRBJ1-4, with D possibly TRBD1 on 5 matching bases. The CDR3 extends over 15 amino acids. V was trimmed by 6 bases and J by 7 bases, leaving 18 bases between them. CDR1 is LNHDA, CDR2 SQIVND, per germline (reference sequence). CDR3 sequence reads: CASRSTGVKGEKLFF. CDR3 DNA: TGTGCCAGTAGGTCTACAGGTGTTAAGGGTGAAAAACTGTTTTTT.

The V call is TRBV2, the J call TRBJ2-7, with D possibly being TRBD2 (5 bases). The V end was cut by 8 bases, the J end by 2 bases, with 19 bases between. The CDR3 is 15 residues long. CDR1 is SNHLY and CDR2 is FYNNEI in the germline V gene. The CDR3 region has the DNA TGTGCCAGCGAGGTTGATGTGTCGAGGGCCTACGAGCAGTACTTC. Translation gives CASEVDVSRAYEQYF. The full variable domain, rest sourced from reference TRBV2 and TRBJ2-7, is EPEVTQTPSHQVTQMGQEVILRCVPISNHLYFYWYRQILGQKVEFLVSFYNNEISEKSEIFDDQFSVERPDGSNFTLKIRSTKLEDSAMYFCASEVDVSRAYEQYFGPGTRLTVT.

V gene TRBV4-1 combines with J gene TRBJ1-3, with 8 bases that match TRBD1. The germline V gene encodes CDR1 MGHRA and CDR2 YSYEKL. V gave up 3 bases and J gave up 1 base; unmatched junction bases: 14. The CDR3 is 19 residues long. The CDR3 sequence: CASSHSVAYRGRSGNTIYF. The CDR3 nucleotides read TGCGCCAGCAGCCATTCCGTGGCCTACAGGGGGAGGTCTGGAAACACCATATATTTT.

This rearrangement joins TRBV11-3 to TRBJ2-1, with D possibly being TRBD1 (6 bases). V was clipped by 1 base and J by 4 bases, with 8 bases between them. The CDR3 runs 14 residues. Germline values: CDR1 SGHNT, CDR2 YENEEA. CDR3 region: CASSLAGAYNEQFF. The DNA of the CDR3 is TGTGCCAGCAGCTTAGCAGGGGCTTACAATGAGCAGTTCTTC.

This clone was seen a few times. The CDR3 coding sequence is TGTGCCAGCATCGAGGCAGGGTGGCAATCTGAAGCTTTCTTT. Its protein product is CASIEAGWQSEAFF. The chain combines TRBV2 with TRBJ1-1, with D possibly matching TRBD1 (5 bases). The CDR3 is 14 amino acids. Germline-derived CDR1 and CDR2 are SNHLY and FYNNEI. Trimming cost V 7 bases and J 6 bases, with 18 bases left between them.

A single count supports this clone. The CDR3 here is CASSHSPGLAGYNEQFF. CDR3 nucleotides: TGTGCCAGCAGCCATTCCCCGGGACTAGCGGGATACAATGAGCAGTTCTTC. This chain joins TRBV4-2 and TRBJ2-1; 13 nucleotides agree with TRBD2. V trimming: 3 bases; J trimming: 4 bases; junction bases outside the gene matches: 6. There are 17 residues in the CDR3. Germline V gene lookup returns CDR1 LGHNA and CDR2 YNFKEQ.

There are a few counts of this clone. The V call is TRBV10-2, the J call TRBJ2-3; D possibly corresponds to TRBD1 (5 bases). V shed 3 bases and J shed 1 base, with 11 bases lying between them. The CDR3 spans 15 residues. Germline V gene data show CDR1 as WSHSY and CDR2 as SAAADI. For the CDR3, the DNA is TGCGCCAGCAGTGATGTTTTGACAGGCACAGATACGCAGTATTTT. It yields the protein CASSDVLTGTDTQYF.

The chain recombines TRBV30 with TRBJ2-3, with TRBD2 matching 7 bases. The germline V gene encodes CDR1 GTSNPN and CDR2 SVGIG (reference sequence). The junction had 7 bases not matched to a gene; V was cut back by 5 bases and J by 2 bases. The CDR3 has 14 amino acids. The CDR3 region has the DNA TGTGCCTGGGAAGACGGACTAGTCACAGATACGCAGTATTTT. Residues: CAWEDGLVTDTQYF.

There are a few counts of this clone. Here the CDR3 DNA reads TGTGCCAGCAGCTTCACTAGCGGGGTGAGGGAGCAGTACTTC. It is translated as CASSFTSGVREQYF. The chain combines TRBV7-2 with TRBJ2-7, with 10 nucleotides matching TRBD2. Trimming cost V 3 bases and J 7 bases; bases outside gene matches: 6. CDR1 SGHTA and CDR2 FQGNSA come from the germline V gene. The CDR3 extends over 14 amino acids.

This chain links TRBV6-1 with TRBJ1-5, with TRBD1 identical over 7 bases. The CDR3 runs to 15 residues. CDR1 and CDR2 (germline): MNHNS, SASEGT. With 6 bases clipped from V and 7 bases from J, the junction kept 12 bases outside the gene matches. CDR3 bases: TGTGCCAGCAGCCGAGGACAGGCCGGAGAGCAGCCCCAGCATTTT. It is translated as CASSRGQAGEQPQHF.

The table lists this clone with a few counts. The V call is TRBV7-2, the J call TRBJ2-1; 8 nucleotides agree with TRBD2. The junction had 4 bases not matched to a gene; V was cut back by 1 base and J by 2 bases. Germline V gene lookup returns CDR1 SGHTA and CDR2 FQGNSA. This CDR3 has 16 amino acids. CDR3 DNA sequence: TGTGCCAGCAGCTTAGATGGGCGGGGGGCCTACAATGAGCAGTTCTTC. This gives the protein CASSLDGRGAYNEQFF.

The V gene is TRBV30, the J gene TRBJ2-3; D is perhaps TRBD1 (6 bases). The CDR3 consists of 14 residues. Between the trimmed V and J ends, which lost 6 bases and 0 bases, there was a span of 13 bases. Germline loops: CDR1 GTSNPN, CDR2 SVGIG (reference sequence). The CDR3 coding sequence is TGTGCCTGCGATACAGGGCATAGCACAGATACGCAGTATTTT. As protein: CACDTGHSTDTQYF.

The CDR3 sequence: CASSVEPGGELFF. The CDR3 DNA is TGTGCCAGCAGCGTAGAGCCCGGCGGGGAGCTGTTTTTT. The chain uses TRBV9 and TRBJ2-2; D is unresolved. V lost 0 bases, J lost 7 bases, and 7 bases lay in between. Germline V lookup: CDR1 SGDLS, CDR2 YYNGEE. The CDR3 has 13 residues. Full variable domain (missing parts from reference TRBV9 and TRBJ2-2): DSGVTQTPKHLITATGQRVTLRCSPRSGDLSVYWYQQSLDQGLQFLIQYYNGEERAKGNILERFSAQQFPDLHSELNLSSLELGDSALYFCASSVEPGGELFFGEGSRLTVL.

J is TRBJ1-2 and V is TRBV27, with 7 bases fitting TRBD1. The CDR3 is made up of 14 amino acids. V shed 3 bases, J shed 7 bases, and the junction held 8 bases outside the gene matches. CDR1 is MNHEY, CDR2 SMNVEV, per germline (reference sequence). For the CDR3, the DNA is TGTGCCAGCAGTTTGCGCAGGGGGTCGGGTGGCTACACCTTC. It codes for CASSLRRGSGGYTF.

This sequence joins TRBV7-3 and TRBJ2-2, with TRBD2 matching 8 bases. The CDR3 runs to 15 residues. Germline CDR1 SGHTA, CDR2 FQGTGA. The ends lost 5 bases at V and 7 bases at J; junction bases unmatched: 9. CDR3 in DNA: TGTGCCAGCAGCCCGCGCCGGGGGGGAAGCGGGGAGCTGTTTTTT. Encoded protein: CASSPRRGGSGELFF.

The chain links TRBV6-6 to TRBJ1-5; TRBD1 matches at 7 bases. In germline, CDR1 is MNHNY, CDR2 SVGAGI (reference sequence). J lost 5 bases, V lost 0 bases, and 1 base had no gene match. This CDR3 has 14 residues. In DNA form, the CDR3 reads TGTGCCAGCAGTTACTCTACAGGGGATCAGCCCCAGCATTTT. Residues: CASSYSTGDQPQHF.

This clone was seen only a few times. The CDR3 DNA reads as TGTGCCAGCAGCCTGGGGACTAGCGGACAAGAGACCCAGTACTTC. The encoded protein is CASSLGTSGQETQYF. The chain has TRBV11-2 and TRBJ2-5; 11 nucleotides align to TRBD2. This CDR3 is 15 amino acids long. With 5 bases clipped from V and 2 bases from J, the junction kept 4 bases outside the gene matches. Per germline, CDR1 SGHAT and CDR2 FQNNGV.

The chain is built from TRBV6-4 and TRBJ2-7, with 7 bases aligning to TRBD1. Germline lookup yields CDR1 MRHNA and CDR2 SNTAGT. CDR3 length: 15 residues. Germline trimming cut 4 bases from V and 2 bases from J; bases unmatched to any gene: 8. Written as DNA, the CDR3 is TGTGCCAGCAGTGGGTTCGGGACAGCCACCTACGAGCAGTACTTC. Its protein is CASSGFGTATYEQYF.

V is TRBV7-9 and J is TRBJ2-2; 9 bases fit TRBD1. The junction had 9 bases not matched to a gene; V was cut back by 2 bases and J by 5 bases. CDR3 size: 17 residues. The germline V gene encodes CDR1 SEHNR and CDR2 FQNEAQ (reference sequence). This CDR3 reads CASSLPYRQGVTGELFF. CDR3 sequence (DNA): TGTGCCAGCAGCTTACCCTACCGACAGGGGGTGACCGGGGAGCTGTTTTTT.

The gene calls are TRBV18 and TRBJ1-2; tentative D call: TRBD1 (5 bases). The germline V gene encodes CDR1 KGHSH and CDR2 LQKENI. V lost 6 bases to trimming and J lost 3 bases, with 14 bases between them. The CDR3 sequence is 14 residues long. CDR3 residues: CASSPSGVDYGYTF. The CDR3 DNA follows: TGTGCCAGCTCTCCTTCGGGGGTGGACTATGGCTACACCTTC.

This clone was observed a few times. This chain joins TRBV4-2 and TRBJ2-7, with D perhaps TRBD1 (5 bases). The CDR3 extends over 15 amino acids. CDR1 and CDR2 (germline): LGHNA, YNFKEQ. V lost 1 base and J lost 2, with 12 bases in between. The CDR3: CASSQAKGNTYEQYF. The CDR3 DNA is TGTGCCAGCAGCCAAGCTAAGGGGAATACCTACGAGCAGTACTTC.

This rearrangement joins TRBV6-5 to TRBJ2-5; TRBD2 might be the D (5 bases). The CDR3 is 15 residues long. CDR1 is MNHEY and CDR2 is SVGAGI in the germline V gene. Trimming cost V 1 base and J 1 base, with 10 bases left between them. DNA of the CDR3: TGTGCCAGCAGTTACTATTCGGGATCCCAAGAGACCCAGTACTTC. Residues: CASSYYSGSQETQYF.

This clone was detected only once. This chain connects TRBV6-5 to TRBJ2-7, with a tentative D call TRBD2 (5 bases). V dropped 0 bases and J dropped 0 bases, with 12 bases sitting between them. The germline V gene encodes CDR1 MNHEY and CDR2 SVGAGI. The CDR3 extends over 16 amino acids. CDR3 sequence reads: CASSYSRLISSYEQYF. The CDR3 DNA sequence: TGTGCCAGCAGTTACTCGAGACTAATATCCTCCTACGAGCAGTACTTC.

The rearrangement uses TRBV6-5 and TRBJ2-7; 8 positions agree with TRBD2. Germline V gene lookup returns CDR1 MNHEY and CDR2 SVGAGI. The CDR3 spans 14 residues. The ends lost 6 bases at V and 0 bases at J; junction bases unmatched: 4. The CDR3 nucleotides are TGTGCCAGCAGGGGGACTAGGAGCTCCTACGAGCAGTACTTC. Translated, it gives CASRGTRSSYEQYF.